Sequencing of this T cell receptor (beta chain) was carried out in a study of blood T cell repertoires in COVID-19. Study in general: COVID-19 samples from acute and convalescent phases originated in the United States, Italy and Spain. PBMCs, B-cell-depleted T cells, or T cells provided the cDNA or gDNA that made up the material.

CDR1 DFQATT and CDR2 SNEGSKA come from the germline V gene (reference sequence). The CDR3 has 16 residues. V shed 3 bases, J shed 5 bases, and the junction held 8 bases outside the gene matches. In the original analysis: Estimation of nucleated cell counts was performed using reference gene primer amplification. The protocol was immunoSEQ multiplex PCR, while the TCRdb copy is restricted to in-frame clones and leaves out a portion. That table gives V, J and clone size, and the DNA gave D and trimming. The repertoire has about 220,000 clones, 84% of them found once; the top ten carry about 9.7%. This TCR was recovered from a man in his forties or fifties with active or convalescent COVID-19. The sample taken for sequencing was peripheral blood. The chain employs TRBV20-1 and TRBJ2-5; the match to TRBD2 covers 14 bases. The CDR3 protein is CSASGLAGGRGETQYF. In DNA form, the CDR3 reads TGCAGTGCTAGTGGACTAGCGGGGGGAAGGGGTGAGACCCAGTACTTC.